These T cell receptor beta chains were read from a single sample in a study of blood T cell repertoires in COVID-19. Only in-frame clones appear in the TCRdb table, and some are missing; sequencing was by immunoSEQ multiplex PCR. This sample carries around 180,000 clones, 86% of them seen once, and the ten largest clones take less than 3.5%. The sample comprised peripheral blood. Source of these receptors: a woman aged 30 to 39 with active or convalescent COVID-19. Each CDR3 is given with its conserved first and last residue. D genes are given only for firm matches. Clone sizes are given selectively: once, few, many, or a class where the clone is expanded.

v_gene	d_gene	j_gene	abundance	CDR3nt	CDR3aa
TRBV6-5	TRBD1	TRBJ1-1	-	TGTGCCAGCAGTTCCGCGACAGGGAGAAACACTGAAGCTTTCTTT	CASSSATGRNTEAFF
TRBV11-3	-	TRBJ1-6	few	TGTGCCAGCAGCAGACGGGGGAATTCACCCCTCCACTTT	CASSRRGNSPLHF
TRBV5-1	TRBD2	TRBJ2-1	-	TGCGCCAGCTTAGGACTAGCGGGAGGCTCAAATGAGCAGTTCTTC	CASLGLAGGSNEQFF
TRBV6-2/TRBV6-3	TRBD2	TRBJ2-7	-	TGTGCCAGCAGCCGAAGATCTAGCGGGAGACGCGAGCAGTACTTC	CASSRRSSGRREQYF
TRBV6-4	-	TRBJ2-1	once	TGTGCCAGCAGTAAGAGCCGGAGTAGCTCCTACAATGAGCAGTTCTTC	CASSKSRSSSYNEQFF
TRBV12-3/TRBV12-4	-	TRBJ2-7	once	TGTGCCAGCAGGGGCAGGGGATCTTACGAGCAGTACTTC	CASRGRGSYEQYF
TRBV28	-	TRBJ1-4	-	TGTGCCAGCACCCTTCAAAGTACGGCGGGGAAACTGTTTTTT	CASTLQSTAGKLFF
TRBV30	-	TRBJ1-3	-	TGTGCCTGGAGGCACAGAAACACCATATATTTT	CAWRHRNTIYF
TRBV12-3/TRBV12-4	-	TRBJ1-2	-	TGTGCCAGCAGTTTAGTAGCAGTCTATGGCTACACCTTC	CASSLVAVYGYTF
TRBV6-5	-	TRBJ1-2	few	TGTGCCAGCGAGAGGTCAGGGAACTATGGCTACACCTTC	CASERSGNYGYTF
TRBV29-1	TRBD1	TRBJ1-2	-	TGCAGCGCAGTCAGGGACAGGGGTTTTCCGGGCTACACCTTC	CSAVRDRGFPGYTF
TRBV30	-	TRBJ1-4	once	TGTGCCTGGAGACGGAGTAATGAAAAACTGTTTTTT	CAWRRSNEKLFF
TRBV10-2	-	TRBJ1-4	-	TGCGCCAGCAGGACGGCAGGGGCTAATGAAAAACTGTTTTTT	CASRTAGANEKLFF
TRBV6-5	TRBD2	TRBJ2-2	once	TGTGCCAGCAGTTGGGGACTAGCGGGAGGGACCGGGGAGCTGTTTTTT	CASSWGLAGGTGELFF
TRBV7-2	TRBD1	TRBJ1-2	-	TGTGCCAGCAGCTCTACAGGGGTGGGCTATGGCTACACCTTC	CASSSTGVGYGYTF
TRBV15	TRBD1	TRBJ1-2	-	TGTGCCACCAGCAGAGTGGGCCAGGGGGCAGGCTACACCTTC	CATSRVGQGAGYTF
TRBV11-2	TRBD1	TRBJ1-1	-	TGTGCCAGCAGCCCGCGGACAGGAGGACGAAACACTGAAGCTTTCTTT	CASSPRTGGRNTEAFF
TRBV19	-	TRBJ2-2	few	TGTGCCAGTAGTATACACGGGAAAACGAACACCGGGGAGCTGTTTTTT	CASSIHGKTNTGELFF
TRBV19	TRBD1	TRBJ1-1	few	TGTGCCAGTAGACCTACGGGACAGGGGTACACTGAAGCTTTCTTT	CASRPTGQGYTEAFF
TRBV3-1/TRBV3-2	TRBD1	TRBJ1-4	-	TGTGCCAGCAGCCGCAGCTCGACAGGGGAAGGGGAAAAACTGTTTTTT	CASSRSSTGEGEKLFF
TRBV11-3	TRBD2	TRBJ2-5	-	TGTGCCAGCAGCAAATTAGCGGGGGGACCTCAAGAGACCCAGTACTTC	CASSKLAGGPQETQYF
TRBV19	-	TRBJ2-3	-	TGTGCCAGTAGTATAGGGCTAGCCCCCGCGCAGTATTTT	CASSIGLAPAQYF
TRBV5-4	TRBD1	TRBJ1-2	-	TGTGCCAGCAGCTTGGGGGACAGGTTGACCTACACCTTC	CASSLGDRLTYTF
TRBV5-3	-	TRBJ1-1	-	TGTGCCAGAAGCTTGGTGTCGGTCGGGTCTGAAGCTTTCTTT	CARSLVSVGSEAFF
TRBV27	-	TRBJ1-5	-	TGTGCCAGCCGAGCTGTCGGGAACATCGGCAATCAGCCCCAGCATTTT	CASRAVGNIGNQPQHF